This T cell receptor beta chain comes out of a study of vaccination effects on CD4 cells after COVID-19. Study conclusions and caveats: Few convalescent patients were studied, and early post-infection samples were lacking.

The CDR3 covers 15 residues. The germline V gene encodes CDR1 MNHEY and CDR2 SVGAGI. Trimming shortened V by 8 bases and J by 4 bases, and 20 bases separated the two germline ends. The data were produced by immunoSEQ multiplex PCR, yet TCRdb's version contains in-frame clones alone and is incomplete. This table holds some 22,000 clones, approximately 73% found once. Using viral peptide pools, the ViraFEST assay grew out antigen-specific CD4+ T cells prior to sequencing. Culture lasted 10 days before CD4+ T cell isolation. The healthy vaccine recipients, who had no prior SARS-CoV-2 infection, showed negative nucleocapsid antibodies. Wells of roughly 1.9 million PBMC each were grown with 8.5 to 10 IU/ml IL-2 and approximately 10 ug/ml peptides. This clone turned up a few times. Antigen: not known.

The V and J genes are TRBV6-5 and TRBJ1-1; D gene unclear. The sample consisted of CD4+ T cells from PBMCs cultured with SARS-CoV-2 spike peptides, taken before COVID-19 vaccination. The origin of this receptor is a human donor who received a COVID-19 vaccine. Here the CDR3 reads CASLPPVGSSTEAFF. In DNA, the CDR3 is TGTGCCAGCCTACCCCCGGTCGGGAGCTCCACTGAAGCTTTCTTT.